This T cell receptor (beta chain) is drawn from a study of shared clonotypes between healthy human individuals. Study information: CD4 naive and memory got three plates each, CD8 naive two, CD8 memory one. Overall study results and limits: What naive subsets generally showed was a larger estimated richness than memory subsets showed. Clonotype sharing among the donors was expected to vary with sequencing depth.

About this clone: Its antigen is unknown.

Trimming pared 1 base from V and 7 bases from J, leaving 14 bases between. The CDR3 length is 15 residues. Germline CDR1 and CDR2: LNHNV and YYDKDF (reference sequence). Once extracted for a subset, genomic DNA was divided evenly among several immunoSEQ plates. Measured with immunoSEQ multiplex PCR; TCRdb has only the in-frame clones, and not every one. Among 650,000 to 750,000 clones listed, more than 70% were seen once. This chain links TRBV15 with TRBJ2-1; D unresolved. Sample: memory CD4+ T cells sorted from blood. Documented subset: CD45RA-negative fraction. This clonotype originated in a woman in her 30s in good health. This CDR3 reads CATSRGAVAPNEQFF. CDR3 DNA sequence: TGTGCCACCAGCAGAGGGGCGGTAGCACCTAATGAGCAGTTCTTC.